The text below deals with one T cell receptor (beta chain). Its target is not known. The sample comes from a study of tumor-infiltrating lymphocytes in localized non-small cell lung cancer. On the study more broadly: Several tumor histologies, both smoking statuses, and some post-neoadjuvant chemotherapy samples were included. Each patient gave resected tumor and non-adjacent uninvolved lung tissue.

TCRdb's copy holds only in-frame clones and misses some; the assay was immunoSEQ multiplex PCR. The repertoire consists of about 23,000 clones, with just under 70% occurring once and the leading ten covering 14% to 15%. Overall study findings and caveats: Only some patients had TCR sequencing, depending on available tissue. T-cell fraction did not differ between immunotypes IM1 and IM2.

The germline gives CDR1 LNHDA, CDR2 SQIVND (reference sequence). The CDR3 consists of 14 residues. V was pared by 5 bases and J by 10 bases, with 21 bases between. Sequenced input: lung tumor tissue. V is TRBV19 and J is TRBJ2-7; D possibly corresponds to TRBD2 (6 bases). The TCR sequence derives from a human donor with non-small cell lung cancer. CDR3 protein: CASSPPGDGAEQYF. The CDR3 DNA follows: TGTGCCAGTAGTCCGCCGGGAGATGGCGCTGAACAGTACTTC.